This T cell receptor (beta chain) was documented in a study of CD4 T cell repertoires in COVID-19. Regarding the study as a whole: Some SARS-CoV-2 clonotypes, between 7 and 25%, recurred in SARS-CoV and/or HKU1 cultures. Two or all three memory subsets shared several highly expanded SARS-CoV-2-reactive clonotypes.

Generated by immunoSEQ multiplex PCR, the TCRdb table keeps only in-frame clones and is missing some. Among around 440 clones listed, more than 25% were seen once. The germline V and J ends were trimmed by 0 bases and 3 bases, with 12 bases remaining between them. Looked up from germline, CDR1 is LGHNA and CDR2 is YSLEER. CDR3 size: 15 residues. Recombinant SARS-CoV-2 spike or nucleoprotein, presented by autologous monocytes, stimulated the CFSE-labeled cells. Samples came from patients recovered from mild-to-severe COVID-19. Cultures began with approximately 5.5x10^5 cells for each subset. By proportion, this clone is large (0.1 to 1%). Its antigen remains unknown.

Sample: effector memory CD4+ T cells, cultured in vitro, taken after recovery from COVID-19. The receptor was derived from a human donor who had COVID-19. This chain links TRBV4-3 with TRBJ2-7; TRBD1 is a possible D gene (5 bases). For the CDR3, the DNA is TGCGCCAGCAGCCAAGATTGGGCAGGGCGCTACGAGCAGTACTTC. Translation: CASSQDWAGRYEQYF.